What follows is one TCR beta chain and its context. Authors' analysis steps: Reference gene primers were amplified, and this amplification served to estimate nucleated cell counts. Libraries were prepared by immunoSEQ multiplex PCR; TCRdb keeps only in-frame clonotypes and omits some of them. V, J and clone size are taken as reported in that table, and D and trimming were inferred from the DNA itself. This sample has around 300,000 clones, with about 85% found just once. This sample stems from a study of blood T cell repertoires in COVID-19. Looking at the study overall: Samples came from the United States, Italy and Spain, spanning acute and convalescent COVID-19. From T cells, B-cell-depleted T cells, or PBMCs came the material, which was cDNA or gDNA.

The clonotype originates from a human donor in a cohort sampled during active COVID-19. Sequences were obtained from peripheral blood.

The CDR3 spells CASSDVAGVGNEQFF. The CDR3 DNA reads TGTGCCAGCAGTGACGTAGCGGGAGTGGGGAATGAGCAGTTCTTC. The chain couples TRBV6-1 to TRBJ2-1; 9 bases fit TRBD2. The junction had 7 bases not matched to a gene; V was cut back by 3 bases and J by 7 bases. From germline, CDR1 is MNHNS and CDR2 SASEGT. The CDR3 contains 15 residues.